Following are 2 T cell receptor beta chains from one sample sequenced in a study of shared clonotypes between healthy human individuals. TCRdb's copy holds only in-frame clones and misses some; the assay was immunoSEQ multiplex PCR. In the table there are fewer than 3 million clones, just under 95% of which are singletons. The sequencing input was naive CD4+ T cells from PBMCs. Subset described: CD45RA+ positively selected. These TCRs come from a man aged 18 to 29 in good health. Some clones in this sample may be carry-over from other donors' samples.

This clone was seen once. The chain links TRBV5-1 to TRBJ2-3; 9 positions agree with TRBD2. The germline gives CDR1 SGHRS, CDR2 YFSETQ. V lost 4 bases to trimming and J lost 9 bases; unmatched junction nucleotides: 12. The CDR3 runs to 15 residues. DNA for the CDR3: TGCGCCAGCAGCGGGGGACTAGCTGGCGTATACACGCAGTATTTT. It is translated as CASSGGLAGVYTQYF.

The chain combines TRBV27 with TRBJ1-3; D is ambiguous. Between the trimmed V and J ends, which lost 4 bases and 2 bases, there was a span of 12 bases. This CDR3 has 15 amino acids. The V gene's germline CDR1 is MNHEY and CDR2 SMNVEV (reference sequence). The CDR3 reads CASSSAGITGNTIYF. For the CDR3, the DNA is TGTGCCAGCAGTTCGGCGGGAATAACTGGAAACACCATATATTTT.